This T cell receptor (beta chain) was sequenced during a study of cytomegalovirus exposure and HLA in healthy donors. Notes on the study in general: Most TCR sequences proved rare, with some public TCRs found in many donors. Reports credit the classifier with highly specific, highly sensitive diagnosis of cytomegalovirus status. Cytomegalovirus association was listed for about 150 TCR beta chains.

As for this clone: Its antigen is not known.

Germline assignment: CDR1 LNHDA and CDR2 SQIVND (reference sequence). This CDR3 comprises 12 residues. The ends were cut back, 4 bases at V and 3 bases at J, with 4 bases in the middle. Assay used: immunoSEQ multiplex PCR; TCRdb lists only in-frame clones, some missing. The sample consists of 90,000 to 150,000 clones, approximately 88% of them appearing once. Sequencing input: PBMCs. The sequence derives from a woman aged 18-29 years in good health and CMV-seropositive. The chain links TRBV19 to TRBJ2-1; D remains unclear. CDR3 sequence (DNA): TGTGCCAGTAGTAGTCTCTACAATGAGCAGTTCTTC. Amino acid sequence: CASSSLYNEQFF. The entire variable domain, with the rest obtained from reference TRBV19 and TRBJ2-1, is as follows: DGGITQSPKYLFRKEGQNVTLSCEQNLNHDAMYWYRQDPGQGLRLIYYSQIVNDFQKGDIAEGYSVSREKKESFPLTVTSAQKNPTAFYLCASSSLYNEQFFGPGTRLTVL.